The 19 T cell receptor beta chains presented below share a single source sample, sequenced in a study of blood T cells in healthy people across ages. Alongside a J-beta primer mix, a sample-barcoded 5' primer served in a second PCR lasting roughly 7 to 11 cycles. One entry per CDR3 protein, called by TCRdb with MiXCR from the 5' RACE reads. The profile shows roughly 1.6 million distinct CDR3 sequences, about 35% of them singletons. Sequenced input: blood. The source of these receptors is a woman under 40 in good health.

This clonotype showed up just a few times. A read error may be the cause here, since a much bigger clone is one base away. V usage is TRBV20-1 and J usage is TRBJ2-1; D is unclear. There are 12 residues in the CDR3. Germline V gene data show CDR1 as DFQATT and CDR2 as SNEGSKA (reference sequence). CDR3 residues: CRARDPQHEQFF. As DNA, the CDR3 is TGCAGGGCTAGAGATCCCCAGCATGAGCAGTTCTTC.

This clonotype was detected a few times. At one of its ends the junction is not consistent with the germline gene, which may arise from a read error. The chain is built from TRBV4-2 and TRBJ2-3; 10 bases map to TRBD1. The CDR3 loop spans 17 amino acids. CDR1 LGHNA and CDR2 YNFKEQ come from the germline V gene. CDR3 protein: CASSQSDRGFSTGTQYF. The CDR3 DNA sequence: TGTGCCAGCAGCCAATCGGACAGGGGGTTTAGCACAGGTACGCAGTATTTT.

The rearrangement joins TRBV7-8 to TRBJ1-2, with D perhaps matching TRBD1 (5 bases). The CDR3 covers 13 residues. V lost 3 bases and J 4 bases, leaving 9 bases between the germline ends. In germline, CDR1 is SGHVS, CDR2 FQNEAQ. The CDR3 DNA reads TGTGCCAGCAGCTTGCTAGACAGCTATGGCTACACCTTC. Translation gives CASSLLDSYGYTF.

This clonotype was seen only once. The chain couples TRBV28 to TRBJ1-2, with no clear D. The CDR3 is 12 residues long. V was pared by 6 bases and J by 8 bases, with 13 bases between. CDR1 is MDHEN, CDR2 SYDVKM, per germline. Written as DNA, the CDR3 is TGTGCCAGCAGGATAGGCGTGCGCGGCTACACCTTC. It is translated as CASRIGVRGYTF.

A few counts support this clonotype. CDR3 residues: CSAREVFRDRGHGYTF. The CDR3 DNA sequence: TGCAGTGCTAGAGAAGTGTTCCGAGACAGGGGCCATGGCTACACCTTC. The chain carries TRBV20-1 and TRBJ1-2; 8 bases agree with TRBD1. V was clipped by 0 bases and J by 6 bases; unmatched bases: 12. Germline values: CDR1 DFQATT, CDR2 SNEGSKA (reference sequence). The CDR3 consists of 16 residues.

CDR3 sequence: CASSRTQVSSYNEQFF. The CDR3, as DNA: TGTGCCAGCAGTCGTACACAGGTGAGCTCCTACAATGAGCAGTTCTTC. The chain combines TRBV6-5 with TRBJ2-1; D is perhaps TRBD1 (5 bases). V was cut by 5 bases and J by 0 bases, with 14 bases left in between. This CDR3 has 16 amino acids. Germline CDR1 reads MNHEY; CDR2 reads SVGAGI.

The J gene is TRBJ2-7, the V gene TRBV20-1; TRBD2 aligns across 8 bases. CDR1 is DFQATT, CDR2 SNEGSKA, per germline (reference sequence). The CDR3 contains 17 residues. The V and J ends lost 6 bases and 3 bases, in that order; junction bases with no gene match: 19. CDR3 residues: CSARRRTSSPVIYEQYF. The DNA of the CDR3 is TGCAGTGCCCGACGGCGGACTAGCTCCCCGGTTATCTACGAGCAGTACTTC.

This clonotype has just a few counts. The genes are TRBV7-9 and TRBJ1-1, with TRBD1 identical over 7 bases. CDR1 is SEHNR, CDR2 FQNEAQ, per germline (reference sequence). There are 14 residues in the CDR3. V dropped 5 bases and J dropped 4; count of bases not matched to a gene: 7. CDR3 region: CASSRQSGGTEAFF. DNA for the CDR3: TGTGCCAGCAGCCGACAGTCAGGGGGCACTGAAGCTTTCTTT.

V and J are TRBV28 and TRBJ2-3, with TRBD2 matching over 12 bases. V shed 4 bases, J shed 1 base, and the junction held 9 bases outside the gene matches. The CDR3 contains 18 residues. The germline CDR1 and CDR2 sequences are MDHEN and SYDVKM. Here the CDR3 reads CASSSNRLAGERTDTQYF. The CDR3 region has the DNA TGTGCCAGCAGTTCAAATCGACTAGCGGGGGAACGCACAGATACGCAGTATTTT.

This clonotype was counted a few times. V usage is TRBV15 and J usage is TRBJ2-7; 8 nucleotides agree with TRBD2. V trimming: 0 bases; J trimming: 5 bases; junction bases outside the gene matches: 6. CDR1 is LNHNV and CDR2 is YYDKDF in the germline V gene (reference sequence). The CDR3 covers 15 residues. CDR3 bases: TGTGCCACCAGCAGAGATTTAGCGGGAAATCACGAGCAGTACTTC. As protein: CATSRDLAGNHEQYF.

DNA of the CDR3: TGTGCCAGCAGTCTTCCTGGGTCAGCCAAGTCCTACGAGCAGTACTTC. Translating it yields CASSLPGSAKSYEQYF. The chain combines TRBV12-3 or TRBV12-4 with TRBJ2-7; D call uncertain. The CDR3 is 16 amino acids. Deletions cut 5 bases from V and 1 base from J, with 18 bases between.

This clonotype showed up just a few times. This chain joins TRBV6-1 and TRBJ2-5; the D call may be TRBD1 or TRBD2 (6 bases each). Trimming pared 2 bases from V and 4 bases from J, leaving 14 bases between. Germline lookup yields CDR1 MNHNS and CDR2 SASEGT. This CDR3 has 15 residues. The CDR3 DNA is TGTGCCAGCAGTGAAAATCTAGGGGGGAGAGAGACCCAGTACTTC. This codes for CASSENLGGRETQYF.

In this sample, this clonotype turned up a few times. V usage is TRBV15 and J usage is TRBJ1-5; 8 bases line up with TRBD1. CDR3 size: 14 residues. Germline CDR1 reads LNHNV; CDR2 reads YYDKDF (reference sequence). The J segment lost 11 bases and the V segment lost 4 bases, leaving 10 bases of the junction unmatched. The CDR3 spells CATSTRKGQGTQHF. The CDR3 coding sequence is TGTGCCACCAGCACCCGTAAAGGACAGGGTACCCAGCATTTT.

The chain has TRBV12-3 or TRBV12-4 and TRBJ2-4, with 7 bases fitting TRBD2. Unmatched junction bases numbered 5, after V lost 6 bases and J lost 9 bases. The CDR3 sequence is 12 residues long. DNA of the CDR3: TGTGCCAGCAGCCGGGACTACGGCATTCAGTACTTC. Translated, it gives CASSRDYGIQYF.

The chain couples TRBV19 to TRBJ2-7, with D perhaps TRBD2 (6 bases). V lost 4 bases, J lost 4 bases, and 17 bases lay in between. Germline V gene lookup returns CDR1 LNHDA and CDR2 SQIVND (reference sequence). CDR3 length equals 15 residues. The CDR3 region is CASSTRTGGAYEQYF. The DNA of the CDR3 is TGTGCCAGTAGTACGAGGACTGGCGGGGCGTACGAGCAGTACTTC.

Regarding this clonotype: One junction end disagrees with the germline gene, perhaps due to a read error. The chain links TRBV7-9 to TRBJ2-2, with D perhaps TRBD2 (5 bases). The CDR3 is made up of 17 amino acids. Germline loops: CDR1 SEHNR, CDR2 FQNEAQ (reference sequence). This CDR3 reads CASSDIGGGINTGERFF. Here the CDR3 DNA reads TGTGCCAGCAGCGACATTGGTGGCGGTATTAACACCGGGGAGCGGTTTTTT.

This clonotype came up once. The J gene is TRBJ2-5, the V gene TRBV2, with unresolved D. CDR1 and CDR2 from the germline V gene are SNHLY and FYNNEI. V gave up 4 bases and J gave up 3 bases, with 12 bases separating them. The CDR3 is 14 residues long. CDR3 DNA sequence: TGTGCCAGCAGTGTCTCGGCAGGCGAAGAGACCCAGTACTTC. Translated, it gives CASSVSAGEETQYF. The variable domain in full, completed from reference TRBV2 and TRBJ2-5, reads EPEVTQTPSHQVTQMGQEVILRCVPISNHLYFYWYRQILGQKVEFLVSFYNNEISEKSEIFDDQFSVERPDGSNFTLKIRSTKLEDSAMYFCASSVSAGEETQYFGPGTRLLVL.

As concerns this clonotype: Mismatch with germline at one junction end may stem from a read error. The gene calls are TRBV5-5 and TRBJ2-3; 9 nucleotides align to TRBD2. The CDR3 has 20 residues. Germline CDR1 SGHKS, CDR2 YYEKEE (reference sequence). CDR3 nucleotides: TGTGCCAGCAGCTTGGCGCCCCTAGCGGGGCTTTCCACTAGCACAGATACGCGGTATTTT. It encodes CASSLAPLAGLSTSTDTRYF.

This clonotype was counted a few times. The gene calls are TRBV24-1 and TRBJ1-1; TRBD1 might be the D (5 bases). The CDR3 is made up of 12 amino acids. Germline V gives CDR1 KGHDR, CDR2 SFDVKD. The V end lost 9 bases, the J end lost 5 bases, and 12 bases lay between the germline ends. CDR3 nucleotides: TGTGCCACCGGGGGTTTCGGAACTGAAGCTTTCTTT. This encodes CATGGFGTEAFF.